The 30 T cell receptor beta chains presented below share a single source sample, sequenced in a study of shared clonotypes between healthy human individuals. Libraries were prepared by immunoSEQ multiplex PCR; TCRdb keeps only in-frame clonotypes and omits some of them. The table has roughly 2,000,000 clones, around 95% seen once. In the naive CD8 group, cells lacked CD45RO and were positively selected for CCR7, so terminally differentiated effector memory CD45RA+ cells were left out. The sample was naive CD8+ T cells from PBMCs. The receptors shown here come from a man aged 18 to 35 in good health. Some clones in this sample may be carry-over from other donors' samples.

The chain recombines TRBV4-1 with TRBJ1-2, with TRBD1 identical over 11 bases. Trimming took 0 bases from V and 2 from J; bases not matched to a gene: 8. This CDR3 region has 18 residues. CDR1 is MGHRA and CDR2 is YSYEKL in the germline V gene. CDR3 protein: CASSQDPGQGALNYGYTF. For the CDR3, the DNA is TGCGCCAGCAGCCAAGACCCCGGACAGGGGGCCCTAAACTATGGCTACACCTTC.

V and J are TRBV9 and TRBJ2-3; D not resolved. This CDR3 has 15 amino acids. Germline V CDR1 and CDR2: SGDLS, YYNGEE. Trimming cost V 4 bases and J 3 bases, with 15 bases left between them. CDR3 sequence reads: CASSPSDTGTDTQYF. The CDR3 coding sequence is TGTGCCAGCAGCCCGTCGGATACCGGGACAGATACGCAGTATTTT.

V is TRBV29-1 and J is TRBJ1-2; no clear D. CDR3 size: 15 residues. V lost 0 bases and J lost 4, with 15 bases in between. Germline V gene sequence: CDR1 SQVTM, CDR2 ANQGSEA. The CDR3 loop reads CSVEDIGSSIYGYTF. The CDR3 coding sequence is TGCAGCGTTGAAGATATAGGGTCGAGTATCTATGGCTACACCTTC.

This chain joins TRBV19 and TRBJ2-1; a possible D gene is TRBD1 (7 bases). CDR1 LNHDA and CDR2 SQIVND come from the germline V gene (reference sequence). The CDR3 runs to 15 residues. The V and J ends lost 6 bases and 1 base respectively, with 13 bases between them. CDR3: CASSKQGRSYNEQFF. Here the CDR3 DNA reads TGTGCCAGTAGCAAACAGGGGAGGTCCTACAATGAGCAGTTCTTC.

This rearrangement joins TRBV19 to TRBJ1-2, with 7 bases lining up with TRBD1. The CDR3 covers 16 residues. Germline CDR1 and CDR2: LNHDA and SQIVND (reference sequence). V lost 2 bases to trimming and J lost 4 bases; unmatched junction nucleotides: 10. The DNA for the CDR3 is TGTGCCAGTAGTATATCTGGAGGACAGGCTGCCTATGGCTACACCTTC. Encoded protein: CASSISGGQAAYGYTF.

This clone was detected only once. The J gene is TRBJ2-1, the V gene TRBV6-5; 7 bases fit TRBD2. V was clipped by 4 bases and J by 8 bases; unmatched bases: 8. This CDR3 region has 14 residues. Germline V CDR1 and CDR2: MNHEY, SVGAGI. The CDR3, as DNA: TGTGCCAGCAGTTCCGGACTAGTATTACATGAGCAGTTCTTC. Protein: CASSSGLVLHEQFF.

V and J are TRBV7-6 and TRBJ2-2; 10 bases are shared with TRBD2. With V trimmed by 1 base and J by 4 bases, 6 bases remained unmatched. The V gene's germline CDR1 is SGHVS and CDR2 FNYEAQ. The CDR3 is 17 residues long. The DNA for the CDR3 is TGTGCCAGCAGCTTAGGAGGACTAGCGGTCCCCACCGGGGAGCTGTTTTTT. This codes for CASSLGGLAVPTGELFF.

The rearrangement links TRBV7-9 to TRBJ2-1; D perhaps matches TRBD1 (6 bases). Trimming took 5 bases from V and 4 from J, leaving 12 bases between them. This CDR3 is 14 amino acids long. Germline V gene data show CDR1 as SEHNR and CDR2 as FQNEAQ (reference sequence). CDR3 protein: CASSLGALYNEQFF. CDR3 DNA sequence: TGTGCCAGCAGCCTGGGGGCACTTTACAATGAGCAGTTCTTC.

The chain recombines TRBV4-3 with TRBJ2-1, with D tentatively TRBD1 or TRBD2 (5 bases each). Germline assignment: CDR1 LGHNA and CDR2 YSLEER. This CDR3 comprises 16 residues. Trimming took 0 bases from V and 5 from J, leaving 14 bases between them. CDR3 sequence reads: CASSQDYEGKNNEQFF. CDR3 in DNA: TGCGCCAGCAGCCAAGACTACGAGGGGAAAAACAATGAGCAGTTCTTC.

Note on this clone: The identical CDR3 is also encoded by other nucleotide sequences in the sample. The chain links TRBV19 to TRBJ1-5, with D uncertain. This CDR3 is built from 15 residues. The V gene lost 1 base and the J gene lost 3 bases, with 10 bases spanning the gap. The V gene's germline CDR1 is LNHDA and CDR2 SQIVND (reference sequence). For the CDR3, the DNA is TGTGCCAGTAGTATAGTTCCGGGCCACAATCAGCCCCAGCATTTT. Its protein product is CASSIVPGHNQPQHF.

The chain combines TRBV7-9 with TRBJ2-7; TRBD1 might be the D (6 bases). CDR1 SEHNR and CDR2 FQNEAQ come from the germline V gene (reference sequence). The CDR3 is 14 residues long. Deletions cut 6 bases from V and 0 bases from J, with 12 bases between. The CDR3 loop is CASRTTGISYEQYF. CDR3 in DNA: TGTGCCAGCAGAACAACAGGGATCTCCTACGAGCAGTACTTC.

As to this clone: Other DNA sequences of this sample code for an identical CDR3. The chain recombines TRBV10-3 with TRBJ2-7; D call uncertain. The CDR3 extends over 12 amino acids. Per the germline V gene, CDR1 is ENHRY and CDR2 is SYGVKD. With 0 bases removed from V and 3 bases from J, the gap between germline ends came to 3 bases. The CDR3 region is CAISESGYEQYF. The DNA for the CDR3 is TGTGCCATCAGTGAGTCGGGCTACGAGCAGTACTTC.

The CDR3 sequence is CASSFRGFEQPQHF. As DNA, the CDR3 is TGTGCCAGCAGTTTTCGGGGTTTTGAACAGCCCCAGCATTTT. The rearrangement joins TRBV28 to TRBJ1-5, with unresolved D. The V end was cut by 3 bases, the J end by 7 bases, with 13 bases between. The CDR3 has 14 residues. CDR1 and CDR2 from the germline V gene are MDHEN and SYDVKM.

V and J are TRBV7-9 and TRBJ1-1, with D unclear. With 5 bases removed from V and 0 bases from J, the gap between germline ends came to 10 bases. This CDR3 region has 14 residues. From germline, CDR1 is SEHNR and CDR2 FQNEAQ (reference sequence). The CDR3 loop reads CASSPPLLNTEAFF. CDR3 sequence (DNA): TGTGCCAGCAGCCCTCCGTTGTTGAACACTGAAGCTTTCTTT.

The rearrangement uses TRBV4-1 and TRBJ1-1; no reliable D call. Per germline, CDR1 MGHRA and CDR2 YSYEKL. The CDR3 length is 15 residues. V lost 4 bases to trimming and J lost 3 bases, with 15 bases between them. This chain's CDR3 is CASSRGRGSDTEAFF. For the CDR3, the DNA is TGCGCCAGCAGCCGAGGTCGGGGATCCGACACTGAAGCTTTCTTT.

Worth noting for this clone: The sample carries other DNA sequences with the same CDR3. This chain joins TRBV29-1 and TRBJ1-2; D gene unclear. The CDR3 is 11 residues long. Per germline, CDR1 SQVTM and CDR2 ANQGSEA. V was trimmed by 4 bases and J by 3 bases, leaving 6 bases between them. The CDR3 protein is CSVGGDYGYTF. The CDR3 DNA reads TGCAGCGTTGGTGGGGACTATGGCTACACCTTC.

The J gene is TRBJ2-7, the V gene TRBV5-5; D remains unclear. Trimming pared 3 bases from V and 0 bases from J, leaving 13 bases between. Germline V gene data show CDR1 as SGHKS and CDR2 as YYEKEE (reference sequence). This CDR3 has 15 amino acids. The DNA of the CDR3 is TGTGCCAGCAGCTCAAAGGACCGGTTCTCCTACGAGCAGTACTTC. This encodes CASSSKDRFSYEQYF. The entire variable domain, with the rest obtained from reference TRBV5-5 and TRBJ2-7, is as follows: DAGVTQSPTHLIKTRGQQVTLRCSPISGHKSVSWYQQVLGQGPQFIFQYYEKEERGRGNFPDRFSARQFPNYSSELNVNALLLGDSALYLCASSSKDRFSYEQYFGPGTRLTVT.

This chain uses TRBV7-9 with TRBJ1-2; 9 bases fit TRBD1. The CDR3 sequence is 16 residues long. Germline CDR1 reads SEHNR; CDR2 reads FQNEAQ (reference sequence). V was pared by 4 bases and J by 6 bases, with 12 bases of the junction left unmatched. In DNA, the CDR3 is TGTGCCAGCAGCTCCATACCGGGACAGGGCGTGGATGGCTACACCTTC. Its translation is CASSSIPGQGVDGYTF.

The V and J genes are TRBV5-5 and TRBJ2-7; tentative D call: TRBD1 (5 bases). Germline lookup yields CDR1 SGHKS and CDR2 YYEKEE (reference sequence). The CDR3 has 15 amino acids. The V end was cut by 6 bases, the J end by 0 bases, with 16 bases between. The CDR3 loop is CASTPRQGYSYEQYF. DNA of the CDR3: TGTGCCAGCACCCCCCGGCAGGGCTACTCCTACGAGCAGTACTTC.

V is TRBV7-6 and J is TRBJ1-5; D is unresolved. CDR3 size: 13 residues. The germline CDR1 and CDR2 sequences are SGHVS and FNYEAQ. Trimming shortened V by 5 bases and J by 7 bases, and 12 bases separated the two germline ends. CDR3 in DNA: TGTGCCAGCAGCCGGGCGGAGGGACAGCCCCAGCATTTT. It codes for CASSRAEGQPQHF.

The V and J genes are TRBV7-9 and TRBJ2-3; D gene unclear. Between the trimmed V and J ends, which lost 5 bases and 0 bases, there was a span of 18 bases. The CDR3 length is 17 residues. The germline V gene has CDR1 SEHNR and CDR2 FQNEAQ (reference sequence). CDR3 sequence: CASSHPRLGSSTDTQYF. In nucleotides, the CDR3 is TGTGCCAGCAGCCACCCAAGACTGGGATCTAGCACAGATACGCAGTATTTT.

The genes are TRBV7-9 and TRBJ2-7; D might be TRBD2 (5 bases). V was trimmed by 1 base and J by 6 bases, leaving 13 bases between them. Germline V gives CDR1 SEHNR, CDR2 FQNEAQ (reference sequence). The CDR3 covers 14 residues. CDR3 in DNA: TGTGCCAGCAGCTTAGTCCCAGGAGGCCCCGAGCAGTACTTC. It is translated as CASSLVPGGPEQYF.

The chain recombines TRBV7-8 with TRBJ2-7; 12 bases map to TRBD2. The germline V gene has CDR1 SGHVS and CDR2 FQNEAQ. The trim removed 5 bases at V and 3 bases at J, leaving 11 bases unmatched. The CDR3 has 17 residues. The CDR3 bases are TGTGCCAGCAGCACCCTCTCGACTAGCGGGAGTTTCTACGAGCAGTACTTC. It specifies CASSTLSTSGSFYEQYF.

The chain is built from TRBV2 and TRBJ2-5; D remains unclear. Germline loops: CDR1 SNHLY, CDR2 FYNNEI. CDR3 size: 13 residues. Deletions cut 4 bases from V and 2 bases from J, with 8 bases between. This CDR3 is CASSVPVQETQYF. Written as DNA, the CDR3 is TGTGCCAGCAGTGTTCCGGTGCAAGAGACCCAGTACTTC.

The chain combines TRBV27 with TRBJ1-1, with 8 bases fitting TRBD1. Per germline, CDR1 MNHEY and CDR2 SMNVEV (reference sequence). The CDR3 loop spans 15 amino acids. Losses at the gene ends were 6 bases for V and 5 bases for J; bases not matched to a gene: 11. CDR3: CASRGRGQGETEAFF. The CDR3 nucleotides read TGTGCCAGCAGGGGCAGGGGGCAGGGGGAGACTGAAGCTTTCTTT.

Of note for this clone: The CDR3 does not close with the conserved phenylalanine or tryptophan, likely indicating a read error. This chain joins TRBV4-3 and TRBJ1-1; the D is unclear. CDR3 length: 14 residues. Germline assignment: CDR1 LGHNA and CDR2 YSLEER. The V end lost 1 base, the J end lost 5 bases, and 11 bases lay between the germline ends. CDR3 in amino acids: CASSQGQLGTEAFL. DNA for the CDR3: TGCGCCAGCAGCCAAGGTCAGCTGGGGACTGAAGCTTTCCTC.

The table lists this clone with a count of one. The genes are TRBV4-3 and TRBJ2-7; 10 bases fit TRBD1. The trim removed 6 bases at V and 5 bases at J, leaving 10 bases unmatched. The CDR3 loop spans 15 amino acids. Germline lookup yields CDR1 LGHNA and CDR2 YSLEER. CDR3 protein: CASSRGTGDHNEQYF. The DNA for the CDR3 is TGCGCCAGCAGTCGCGGGACAGGGGATCACAACGAGCAGTACTTC.

The chain employs TRBV5-6 and TRBJ2-5, with 7 bases fitting TRBD2. The V segment lost 6 bases and the J segment 7 bases; nucleotides outside the gene matches: 9. CDR3 length: 13 amino acids. Germline lookup yields CDR1 SGHDT and CDR2 YYEEEE. The CDR3 here is CASTVTPGGTQYF. Written as DNA, the CDR3 is TGTGCCAGCACCGTGACCCCGGGAGGGACCCAGTACTTC.

The J gene is TRBJ2-1, the V gene TRBV10-1; TRBD2 agrees at 13 bases. Germline loops: CDR1 WNHNN, CDR2 SYGVQD (reference sequence). This CDR3 comprises 16 residues. V lost 5 bases and J lost 9; bases outside the gene matches: 10. CDR3 sequence reads: CASSLGLAGPLVEQFF. The DNA for the CDR3 is TGCGCCAGCAGTTTGGGACTAGCGGGACCTCTGGTTGAGCAGTTCTTC.

The chain links TRBV4-1 to TRBJ2-7, with a possible D match to TRBD1 (5 bases). The CDR3 has 11 residues. V was pared by 8 bases and J by 6 bases, with 11 bases between. In germline, CDR1 is MGHRA, CDR2 YSYEKL. The CDR3 loop reads CASGQGSEQYF. The CDR3 DNA sequence: TGCGCCAGCGGGCAGGGAAGCGAGCAGTACTTC.